Detailed here is one T cell receptor (beta chain). Its antigen is not identified. The sample comes from a study of response to subunit inactivated influenza vaccine. Study results and caveats: Each seasonal influenza vaccination recruits few new T cells, the authors suggested.

TCRdb redid the calling of the RT-PCR reads with MiXCR, one entry per CDR3 protein. There are some 520,000 distinct CDR3 sequences in the sample; approximately 15% occur only once, and less than 4% lies in the top ten. Sequenced material: CD4+ T cells sorted from PBMCs, taken approximately 25 months after vaccination. This clonotype originated in a man in his fifties or sixties who received an inactivated influenza vaccine.

The CDR3 sequence: CSAKPPNYEQYF. As DNA, the CDR3 is TGCAGTGCTAAACCCCCAAACTACGAGCAGTACTTC. V is TRBV20-1 and J is TRBJ2-7; D is undetermined. The V gene's germline CDR1 is DFQATT and CDR2 SNEGSKA (reference sequence). V was clipped by 4 bases and J by 3 bases, with 10 bases between them. This CDR3 spans 12 amino acids.